This T cell receptor beta chain was sequenced in a study of blood T cells in healthy people across ages. Study findings and constraints: It was not possible, with unsorted PBMCs, to conclusively compare naive and antigen-experienced cells.

Sample-barcoded 5' priming and a J-beta primer mix drove a second PCR of roughly 7 to 11 cycles. TCRdb re-analysed the 5' RACE reads in MiXCR, keeping a single row per CDR3 protein. The repertoire includes 1.8 million or so distinct CDR3 sequences, about two fifths of them detected once, and 20% to 25% sits in the top ten. The trim removed 7 bases at V and 8 bases at J, leaving 19 bases unmatched. The CDR3 runs to 17 residues. CDR1 is MNHNY and CDR2 is SVGAGI in the germline V gene (reference sequence). A word on this clonotype: Its specificity is unknown.

This receptor was taken from a human donor in good health. Sequencing input: blood. The chain combines TRBV6-6 with TRBJ1-2; 10 nucleotides align to TRBD1. The CDR3 sequence: CASTDPKETGGDEGYTF. The CDR3 nucleotides read TGTGCCAGCACCGACCCGAAAGAGACAGGGGGCGATGAAGGCTACACCTTC.